These T cell receptor beta chains were read from a single sample in a study of control samples from healthy donors and cancer patients. Repertoires were generated with immunoSEQ multiplex PCR, while TCRdb's copy carries only in-frame clones and drops some. The sample has 150,000 to 200,000 clones, 91% seen once. Sequencing was done on a sample of blood. These receptors all come from a young woman in good health. CDR3s include the opening cysteine and the closing phenylalanine or tryptophan. A D gene is named only where the DNA matches it firmly. The size field is filled for only some rows; it gives once, few, many or a size class.

D	size	V	J	DNA	CDR3
TRBD1	-	TRBV11-2	TRBJ2-7	TGTGCCAGCAGCTTAGGTCGGACAGGGGTGGAGCAGTACTTC	CASSLGRTGVEQYF
-	-	TRBV3-1/TRBV3-2	TRBJ2-7	TGTGCCAGCAGCCAAGATTGGGGAGGGGGCGACCGAAGCTCCTACGAGCAGTACTTC	CASSQDWGGGDRSSYEQYF
TRBD2	-	TRBV7-2	TRBJ2-7	TGTGCCAGCAGCTTCCTAGCGGGAGCTGTCGAGCAGTACTTC	CASSFLAGAVEQYF
TRBD2	-	TRBV7-2	TRBJ2-7	TGTGCCAGCAGCCTGGGGCTAGCGGGATTCTACGAGCAGTACTTC	CASSLGLAGFYEQYF
TRBD2	-	TRBV2	TRBJ2-7	TGTGCCAGCAGGGTGCGGGGGAGCTCCTACGAGCAGTACTTC	CASRVRGSSYEQYF
TRBD2	-	TRBV2	TRBJ2-5	TGTGCCCGCAGGGGGACTCGCGGGGGGGCGAAGACCCAGTACTTC	CARRGTRGGAKTQYF
TRBD1	-	TRBV27	TRBJ1-2	TGTGCCAGCAGCCAACAGGGGGCGCGGGGCTACACCTTC	CASSQQGARGYTF
-	-	TRBV10-3	TRBJ2-7	TGTGCCATCGTCGACGAGCAGTACTTC	CAIVDEQYF
TRBD2	-	TRBV5-5	TRBJ2-5	TGTGCCAGCAGCTTGGCCCGGACTAGCGGGGGTAGGGGAGAGACCCAGTACTTC	CASSLARTSGGRGETQYF
TRBD2	-	TRBV6-7	TRBJ2-2	TGTGCCAGCAGTTATTCTAGCGGGGGGGACACCGGGGAGCTGTTTTTT	CASSYSSGGDTGELFF
TRBD2	few	TRBV19	TRBJ2-1	TGTGCCAGTGGCCTAGCGGGGGGGACCTACTCCTACAATGAGCAGTTCTTC	CASGLAGGTYSYNEQFF
-	-	TRBV19	TRBJ2-5	TGTGCCAGTAGTACCTCCAGGGTGGGGGGGACCCAGTACTTC	CASSTSRVGGTQYF
TRBD2	once	TRBV7-3	TRBJ2-5	TGTGCCAGCAGCTTTAGCGGGGGCCCACAAGAGACCCAGTACTTC	CASSFSGGPQETQYF
-	-	TRBV3-1/TRBV3-2	TRBJ2-3	TGTGCCAGCAGCCAAGATAGGACAGATACGCAGTATTTT	CASSQDRTDTQYF
-	-	TRBV4-1	TRBJ1-2	TGCGCCAGCAGAGCGGGATGGGGAACTAACTATGGCTACACCTTC	CASRAGWGTNYGYTF
-	-	TRBV5-1	TRBJ1-2	TGCGCCAGCAGCTTGACGGGGCAAAATGGCTACACCTTC	CASSLTGQNGYTF
-	-	TRBV6-2/TRBV6-3	TRBJ1-5	TGTGCCAGCAGTCCCCGGGACAGCAATCAGCCCCAGCATTTT	CASSPRDSNQPQHF
-	-	TRBV4-2	TRBJ1-2	TGTGCCAGCAGCCAAGAGTCGACAGGTGGCTACACCTTC	CASSQESTGGYTF
TRBD1	-	TRBV27	TRBJ2-1	TGTGCCAGCAGTTTAGGGACAGGGGTCTACAATGAGCAGTTCTTC	CASSLGTGVYNEQFF
TRBD2	-	TRBV11-2	TRBJ2-5	TGTGCCAGCAGCGCAGGGACGGGACAGCGGGAGGGAGAGACCCAGTACTTC	CASSAGTGQREGETQYF
-	-	TRBV18	TRBJ1-1	TGTGCCAGCTCACCACGGGGGATCACTGAAGCTTTCTTT	CASSPRGITEAFF
-	-	TRBV28	TRBJ1-5	TGTGCCAGCAGTTGGCTGAGCAATCAGCCCCAGCATTTT	CASSWLSNQPQHF
TRBD1	-	TRBV6-1	TRBJ1-6	TGTGCCAGCAGTGATCCGGGACAGAATTCACCCCTCCACTTT	CASSDPGQNSPLHF
TRBD1	-	TRBV7-9	TRBJ2-4	TGTGCCAGCAGCCGGGACAGGGATGTGGGCATTCAGTACTTC	CASSRDRDVGIQYF
-	-	TRBV5-6	TRBJ1-1	TGTGCCAGCAGAGGGGGTCGGAACACTGAAGCTTTCTTT	CASRGGRNTEAFF
-	-	TRBV4-3	TRBJ2-7	TGCGCCAGCAGCCATGGGCAGCGACCCTACGAGCAGTACTTC	CASSHGQRPYEQYF
-	-	TRBV18	TRBJ2-1	TGTGCCAGCTCACCAGGGGGCGCGGGGAATGAGCAGTTCTTC	CASSPGGAGNEQFF
TRBD2	-	TRBV19	TRBJ2-7	TGTGCCAGTAGTGCCCTTACTAGCGGGGGGGCCGGATCCTACGAGCAGTACTTC	CASSALTSGGAGSYEQYF
TRBD1	-	TRBV6-6	TRBJ1-1	TGTGCCAGCGGGACAGGAATGACGAACACTGAAGCTTTCTTT	CASGTGMTNTEAFF
-	once	TRBV5-6	TRBJ2-7	TGTGCCAGCAGCTTGTGGGGGGCAGGGGGCTCCTACGAGCAGTACTTC	CASSLWGAGGSYEQYF
TRBD2	-	TRBV4-1	TRBJ2-7	TGCGCCAGCAGCCAACCCGGCGGGAGCTCCTACGAGCAGTACTTC	CASSQPGGSSYEQYF
-	-	TRBV21-1	TRBJ1-5	TGTGCCAGCAGCCCTATTAGACATTCTTTTAGCAATCAGCCCCAGCATTTT	CASSPIRHSFSNQPQHF
-	-	TRBV7-9	TRBJ2-1	TGTGCCAGCAGCCCCGACGGCTCCTACAATGAGCAGTTCTTC	CASSPDGSYNEQFF
TRBD1	-	TRBV9	TRBJ2-7	TGTGCCAGCAGCGTACTGGGACAGGGGGCGGGGGAGCAGTACTTC	CASSVLGQGAGEQYF
TRBD2	-	TRBV5-1	TRBJ2-1	TGCGCCAGCAGCTTGGGACTAGCGGGAGGTAATGAGCAGTTCTTC	CASSLGLAGGNEQFF
-	-	TRBV11-3	TRBJ1-1	TGTGCCAGCAGCTTAGAGGGCGAGAACACTGAAGCTTTCTTT	CASSLEGENTEAFF
TRBD1	-	TRBV5-1	TRBJ1-2	TGCGCCAGCAGACCCGGGACAGTATATGGCTACACCTTC	CASRPGTVYGYTF
-	-	TRBV5-6	TRBJ1-1	TGTGCCAGCAGCTTGGTAGCTTTCTTT	CASSLVAFF
-	-	TRBV9	TRBJ1-1	TGTGCCAGCAGCGTAGCAGGGGACACTGAAGCTTTCTTT	CASSVAGDTEAFF
TRBD1	once	TRBV24-1	TRBJ2-5	TGTGCCACCAGTGATTCGGGACAGGGAGAGACCCAGTACTTC	CATSDSGQGETQYF
TRBD1	-	TRBV27	TRBJ1-2	TGTGCCAGCAGTTTCACAGGGGGTGGCTACACCTTC	CASSFTGGGYTF
-	-	TRBV11-2	TRBJ2-5	TGTGCCAGCAGCTTAGATCGGGGACTGGTCCAAGAGACCCAGTACTTC	CASSLDRGLVQETQYF
-	-	TRBV12-3/TRBV12-4	TRBJ1-2	TGTGCCAGCAGTTTACGAGGGCATGGCTACACCTTC	CASSLRGHGYTF
TRBD1	-	TRBV6-5	TRBJ1-2	TGTGCCAGCAGCCGGGACAGCTATGGCTACACCTTC	CASSRDSYGYTF